Listed below are T cell receptor beta chains from one sample, sequenced in a study of blood T cells in healthy people across ages. TCRdb used MiXCR to reprocess the 5' RACE reads, holding one entry per CDR3 protein. Of about 830,000 distinct CDR3 sequences in the sample, 60% to 80% were seen once. The sample was blood. These receptors originate from a man aged 30 to 39 in good health. The CDR3 runs from the conserved cysteine through the conserved F or W. D genes are given only for firm matches. The size of a clone is reported for some rows only, either as once, few or many, or as a class for expanded clones.

.	TRBD2	TRBV9	TRBJ2-1	TGTGCCAGCAGCGAGCTCGGGGGGGTTTACAATGAGCAGTTCTTC	CASSELGGVYNEQFF
few	.	TRBV5-6	TRBJ1-6	TGTGCCAGCAGCCAGTGGGTTAACTCACCCCTCCACTTT	CASSQWVNSPLHF
few	.	TRBV10-2	TRBJ1-1	TGCGCCACGATGGGACGGACGAACACTGAAGCTTTCTTT	CATMGRTNTEAFF
.	TRBD1	TRBV12-3/TRBV12-4	TRBJ1-2	TGTGCCAGCAGTATTCGACAGGGGGCTGGCTACACCTTC	CASSIRQGAGYTF
.	.	TRBV29-1	TRBJ2-3	TGCAGCGTTGAAGAGGGGTGGGCAGATACGCAGTATTTT	CSVEEGWADTQYF
.	.	TRBV7-3	TRBJ2-3	TGTGCCAGCAGCTCACGGCCCCTTAGCACAGATACGCAGTATTTT	CASSSRPLSTDTQYF
few	TRBD1	TRBV7-2	TRBJ1-4	TGTGCCAGCAGCCGGGACAGGGAAGAAAAACTGTTTTTT	CASSRDREEKLFF
.	.	TRBV15	TRBJ2-5	TGTGCCACCAGCATTCTGGTGAGGGAGACCCAGTACTTC	CATSILVRETQYF
many	.	TRBV5-5	TRBJ2-1	TGTGCCAGCAGCGTACGGGGGACCGGCTCCTACAATGAGCAGTTCTTC	CASSVRGTGSYNEQFF
once	TRBD1	TRBV2	TRBJ2-5	TGTGCCAGCATGTTGACAGGGGGCCTGTGGGAGACCCAGTACTTC	CASMLTGGLWETQYF
.	.	TRBV6-5	TRBJ1-5	TGTGCCAGCGGGGCGTGGGGGCACAATCAGCCCCAGCATTTT	CASGAWGHNQPQHF
.	TRBD2	TRBV4-3	TRBJ2-1	TGCGCCAGCAGCCAAGATACTAGCGGGTGGAATGAGCAGTTCTTC	CASSQDTSGWNEQFF
.	.	TRBV5-5	TRBJ1-1	TGTGCCAGCAGCTCCCTAAGAGAGAACACTGAAGCTTTCTTT	CASSSLRENTEAFF
.	.	TRBV7-9	TRBJ2-3	TGTGCCAGCAGCTTACGGACCAGTAGTAACACAGATACGCAGTATTTT	CASSLRTSSNTDTQYF
.	TRBD1	TRBV5-6	TRBJ1-2	TGTGCCAGCAGCCTAACAGGGGTAGACTATGGCTACACCTTC	CASSLTGVDYGYTF
.	.	TRBV11-2	TRBJ2-2	TGTGCCAGCAGCGCCCGCGCGAACACCGGGGAGCTGTTTTTT	CASSARANTGELFF
few	.	TRBV28	TRBJ1-6	TGTGCCAGCAGTTTGGAATTTTCACCCCTCCACTTT	CASSLEFSPLHF
.	.	TRBV5-6	TRBJ1-6	TGTGCCAGCAGCTTGGTGGCGGACTCACCCCTCCACTTT	CASSLVADSPLHF
.	.	TRBV15	TRBJ1-2	TGTGCCACCAGCAGCGGAGAAGGGTATGGCTACACCTTC	CATSSGEGYGYTF
.	TRBD1	TRBV4-2	TRBJ1-1	TGTGCCAGCAGCCAAGATTGGGCAGGGGGCATGGGCACTGAAGCTTTCTTT	CASSQDWAGGMGTEAFF
.	.	TRBV29-1	TRBJ1-2	TGCAGCGTGGAGCGCGGAGACAACTATGGCTACACCTTC	CSVERGDNYGYTF
.	.	TRBV28	TRBJ1-2	TGTGCCAGCAGTTTATCGCGGATCGAAGGAAATGGCTACACCTTC	CASSLSRIEGNGYTF
few	.	TRBV20-1	TRBJ2-5	TGCAGTGCATCCCAGTCGCACCAAGAGACCCAGTACTTC	CSASQSHQETQYF
few	.	TRBV6-2/TRBV6-3	TRBJ2-1	TGTGCCAGCAGTCGGATTGCCTCCTACAATGAGCAGTTCTTC	CASSRIASYNEQFF
.	.	TRBV6-1	TRBJ2-5	TGTGCCAGCAGTGAAGGGGAGGTAGCGACAGAGACCCAGTACTTC	CASSEGEVATETQYF
.	.	TRBV29-1	TRBJ2-7	TGCAGCGTCCGGGAAAACAATGAGCAGTACTTC	CSVRENNEQYF
.	.	TRBV14	TRBJ2-3	TGTGCCAGCAGCCAAGGGTTTGGAACAGATACGCAGTATTTT	CASSQGFGTDTQYF
.	.	TRBV6-5	TRBJ2-3	TGTGCCAGCAGTTACTCCCGGACAGTCGGCGATACGCAGTATTTT	CASSYSRTVGDTQYF
.	.	TRBV12-3/TRBV12-4	TRBJ2-5	TGTGCCAGCAGGCCCCCGGGCGAGACCCAGTACTTC	CASRPPGETQYF
.	.	TRBV9	TRBJ2-1	TGTGCCAGCAGCGTAGACCCCGGGGGATCCTACAATGAGCAGTTCTTC	CASSVDPGGSYNEQFF
.	.	TRBV9	TRBJ2-7	TGTGCCAGCAGCGTAGATGGGGGGTCCGTCGGTGAGCAGTACTTC	CASSVDGGSVGEQYF
.	TRBD2	TRBV3-1	TRBJ2-7	TGTGCCAGCAACCAAGCGGGGTCTGTCTACGAGCAGTACTTC	CASNQAGSVYEQYF
few	TRBD2	TRBV7-3	TRBJ2-1	TGTGCCAGCAGCAGGGTGGCGGGGGCCTACAATGAGCAGTTCTTC	CASSRVAGAYNEQFF
once	.	TRBV5-1	TRBJ2-7	TGCGCCAGCAGCGGGGGGACAGCGCACTACGAGCAGTACTTC	CASSGGTAHYEQYF
.	.	TRBV7-2	TRBJ1-2	TGTGCCAGCAGCTTGACCGCCACCTATGGCTACACCTTC	CASSLTATYGYTF
.	.	TRBV7-2	TRBJ2-5	TGTGCCAGCGCTGTCAAAGAGACCCAGTACTTC	CASAVKETQYF